This T cell receptor beta chain is drawn from a study of blood T cells in healthy people across ages. In the study overall: Template switching picked up about one barcoded beta molecule for each two T cells. Broader study findings: From one million sequenced T cells, diversity estimates were lower bounds. Using unsorted PBMCs precluded a conclusive naive versus antigen-experienced comparison.

The second PCR ran about 6 to 12 cycles with a sample-barcoded 5' primer and J-beta primers. Every individual sample yielded 2.5 million or more paired-end reads (each containing CDR3). TCRdb ran MiXCR on the 5' RACE reads and lists one entry per CDR3 protein. The sample lists about a million distinct CDR3 sequences, roughly two fifths seen once, with around 13% in the top ten. A remark on this clonotype: Its cognate antigen is unknown.

Germline trimming cut 10 bases from V and 7 bases from J; bases unmatched to any gene: 14. Germline loops: CDR1 SEHNR, CDR2 FQNEAQ (reference sequence). This CDR3 comprises 15 residues. This sequence joins TRBV7-9 and TRBJ2-1, with 9 bases lining up with TRBD1. The sequence came from a man younger than 35 in good health. Sequenced sample: blood. DNA for the CDR3: TGTGCCACCATGTCTAGGGGACAGGGTTTTAATGAGCAGTTCTTC. As protein: CATMSRGQGFNEQFF.